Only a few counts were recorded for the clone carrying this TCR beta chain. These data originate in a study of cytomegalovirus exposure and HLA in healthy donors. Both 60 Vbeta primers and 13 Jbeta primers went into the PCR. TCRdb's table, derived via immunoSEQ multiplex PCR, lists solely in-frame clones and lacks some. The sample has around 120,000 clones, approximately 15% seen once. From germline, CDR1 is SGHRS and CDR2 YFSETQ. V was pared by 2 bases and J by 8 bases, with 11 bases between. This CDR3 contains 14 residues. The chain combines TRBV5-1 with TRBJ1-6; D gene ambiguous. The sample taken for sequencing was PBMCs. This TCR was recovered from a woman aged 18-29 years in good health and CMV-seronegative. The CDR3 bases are TGCGCCAGCAGCTTCGCCCAACTTGATTCACCCCTCCACTTT. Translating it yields CASSFAQLDSPLHF.